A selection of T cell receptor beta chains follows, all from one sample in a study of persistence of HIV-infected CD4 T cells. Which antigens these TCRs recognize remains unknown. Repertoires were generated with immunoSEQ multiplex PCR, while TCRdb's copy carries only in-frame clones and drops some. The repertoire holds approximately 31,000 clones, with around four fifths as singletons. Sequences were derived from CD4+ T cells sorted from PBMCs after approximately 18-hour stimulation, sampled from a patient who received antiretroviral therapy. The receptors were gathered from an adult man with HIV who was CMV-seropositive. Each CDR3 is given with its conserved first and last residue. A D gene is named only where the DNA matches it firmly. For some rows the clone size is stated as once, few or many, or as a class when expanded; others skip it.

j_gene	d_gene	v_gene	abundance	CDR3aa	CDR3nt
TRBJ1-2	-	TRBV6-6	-	CASSYAAGDRGYTF	TGTGCCAGCAGTTACGCAGCAGGGGATCGAGGCTACACCTTC
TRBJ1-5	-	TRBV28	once	CASSFLGNQPQHF	TGTGCCAGCAGTTTTTTGGGAAATCAGCCCCAGCATTTT
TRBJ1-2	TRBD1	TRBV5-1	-	CASSPKTGVNYGYTF	TGCGCCAGCAGCCCAAAGACAGGGGTAAACTATGGCTACACCTTC
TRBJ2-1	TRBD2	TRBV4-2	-	CASSQEPGLALHEQFF	TGTGCCAGCAGCCAAGAACCGGGACTAGCGTTGCATGAGCAGTTCTTC
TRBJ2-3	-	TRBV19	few	CASSLGYTDTQYF	TGTGCCAGTAGTTTAGGCTACACGGATACGCAGTATTTT
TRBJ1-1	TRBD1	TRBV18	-	CASAGGMNTEAFF	TGTGCCAGCGCAGGGGGGATGAACACTGAAGCTTTCTTT
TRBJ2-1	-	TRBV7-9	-	CASSDRLAWNEQFF	TGTGCCAGCAGCGACCGTTTAGCCTGGAATGAGCAGTTCTTC
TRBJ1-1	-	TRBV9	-	CASSVVPDTMNTEAFF	TGTGCCAGCAGCGTAGTTCCCGATACGATGAACACTGAAGCTTTCTTT
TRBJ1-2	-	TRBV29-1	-	CSALWGQGGYTF	TGCAGCGCCTTATGGGGCCAGGGAGGCTACACCTTC
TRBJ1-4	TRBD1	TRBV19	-	CASSISDRVNEKLFF	TGTGCCAGTAGTATATCCGACAGGGTTAATGAAAAACTGTTTTTT
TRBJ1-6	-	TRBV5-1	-	CASSLAAAYNSPLHF	TGCGCCAGCAGCTTGGCGGCAGCCTATAATTCACCCCTCCACTTT
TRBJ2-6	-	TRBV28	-	CASSLASGAGANVLTF	TGTGCCAGCAGTTTAGCCTCGGGGGCTGGGGCCAACGTCCTGACTTTC
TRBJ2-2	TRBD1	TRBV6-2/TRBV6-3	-	CASSYMTGGTGELFF	TGTGCCAGCAGTTACATGACAGGGGGCACCGGGGAGCTGTTTTTT
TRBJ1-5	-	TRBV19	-	CASSMGQTSNQPQHF	TGTGCCAGTAGTATGGGGCAGACTAGCAATCAGCCCCAGCATTTT
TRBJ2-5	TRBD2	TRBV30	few	CAWQGLAGETQYF	TGTGCCTGGCAGGGACTAGCGGGAGAGACCCAGTACTTC
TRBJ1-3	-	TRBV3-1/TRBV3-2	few	CASSPDSRNTIYF	TGTGCCAGCAGCCCGGATTCCCGAAACACCATATATTTT
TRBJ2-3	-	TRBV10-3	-	CAIGSTDTQYF	TGTGCCATTGGGAGCACAGATACGCAGTATTTT
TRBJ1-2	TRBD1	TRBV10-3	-	CAIKPGTGLNYGYTF	TGTGCCATCAAACCCGGGACAGGCCTAAACTATGGCTACACCTTC
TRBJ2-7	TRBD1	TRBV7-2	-	CASSLRYRGDEQYF	TGTGCCAGCAGCTTGAGATACAGGGGCGACGAGCAGTACTTC
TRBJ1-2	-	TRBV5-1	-	CASSLSGGNYGYTF	TGCGCCAGCAGCCTATCAGGAGGAAACTATGGCTACACCTTC
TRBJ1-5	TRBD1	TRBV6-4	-	CASSETGTGSQPQHF	TGTGCCAGCAGTGAAACCGGGACAGGGTCTCAGCCCCAGCATTTT
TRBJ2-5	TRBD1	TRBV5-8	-	CASSPGTGGAETQYF	TGTGCCAGCAGCCCTGGGACAGGGGGCGCAGAGACCCAGTACTTC
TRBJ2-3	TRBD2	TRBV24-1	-	CATSLGGDGTDTQYF	TGTGCCACCAGCTTGGGAGGGGATGGCACAGATACGCAGTATTTT
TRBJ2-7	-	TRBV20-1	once	CSASSQGGIGEQYF	TGCAGTGCTAGTAGCCAGGGTGGGATTGGGGAGCAGTACTTC
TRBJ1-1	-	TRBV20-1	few	CSASDNRRAEAFF	TGCAGTGCTAGTGATAACCGTCGAGCTGAAGCTTTCTTT
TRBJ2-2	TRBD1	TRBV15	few	CATSRRQGTLNTGELFF	TGTGCCACCAGCCGAAGACAGGGGACCCTTAACACCGGGGAGCTGTTTTTT
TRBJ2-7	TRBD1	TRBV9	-	CASSLGRQGLDEQYF	TGTGCCAGCAGCTTGGGTCGACAGGGGCTGGACGAGCAGTACTTC
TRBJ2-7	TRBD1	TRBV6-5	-	CASSQTGRYEQYF	TGTGCCAGCAGTCAGACAGGGCGCTACGAGCAGTACTTC
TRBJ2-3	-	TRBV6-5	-	CASSYSKTAAGQYF	TGTGCCAGCAGTTACAGCAAGACAGCTGCCGGGCAGTATTTT
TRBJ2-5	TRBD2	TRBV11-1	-	CASSLRLAGAWGTQYF	TGTGCCAGCAGCTTGAGGCTAGCGGGGGCCTGGGGGACCCAGTACTTC